The source of this T cell receptor beta chain is a study of blood T cell repertoires in COVID-19. This clone was recorded once. The CDR3 loop spans 14 amino acids. Trimming stripped 5 bases from V and 0 bases from J, with 10 bases between. Germline V gene lookup returns CDR1 SGHVS and CDR2 FQNEAQ. The protocol was immunoSEQ multiplex PCR, while the TCRdb copy is restricted to in-frame clones and leaves out a portion. The profile shows about 220,000 clones, around 80% of them singletons. The V and J genes are TRBV7-8 and TRBJ1-1; a possible D gene is TRBD1 (5 bases). This receptor was taken from a woman in her sixties or seventies with acute or convalescent COVID-19. The specimen was peripheral blood. CDR3 sequence reads: CASSPGYMNTEAFF. In DNA form, the CDR3 reads TGTGCCAGCAGCCCAGGGTATATGAACACTGAAGCTTTCTTT.